This T cell receptor (beta chain) was captured by sequencing in a study of cytomegalovirus exposure and HLA in healthy donors. Study-level information: The study placed 80% to 85% of its 398 genotyped donors in the Caucasian-associated ancestry cluster.

Per germline, CDR1 LNHDA and CDR2 SQIVND (reference sequence). This CDR3 is 18 amino acids long. The V gene end was trimmed by 1 base and the J gene end by 2 bases; junction bases not matched to a gene: 6. Study-wide points: A prior analysis recorded that most TCR beta V segments were productive about 87% or about 30% of the time. Only CMV serostatus was available as immune exposure information. A later analysis reportedly found fewer N-insertions in an Asian-associated ancestry cluster than the roughly 730-donor mean.

The PCR was carried out with 60 Vbeta primers and 13 Jbeta primers. Sequenced by immunoSEQ multiplex PCR; TCRdb stores in-frame clones only, minus some. Of 200,000 to 250,000 clones listed, more than 85% are singletons. Only one count was recorded for this clone. The antigen remains undetermined. Sequenced: PBMCs. This TCR was sampled from a woman aged 18-35 years in good health and CMV-seronegative. The chain joins TRBV19 to TRBJ2-3, with 13 bases aligning to TRBD2. The CDR3 here is CASSIAPTSGRFTDTQYF. In DNA, the CDR3 is TGTGCCAGTAGTATAGCCCCGACTAGCGGGAGGTTCACAGATACGCAGTATTTT.